This passage covers 7 T cell receptor beta chains from one sample sequenced in a study of shared clonotypes between healthy human individuals. Using immunoSEQ multiplex PCR, the repertoire was profiled, and TCRdb retains in-frame clones only, with some absent. Among fewer than 850,000 clones listed, around 72% were seen once. The source material was memory CD4+ T cells sorted from blood. Subset: CD45RA-negative fraction. These receptors were taken from a young woman in good health.

The chain recombines TRBV28 with TRBJ2-1; D not resolved. This CDR3 has 14 residues. Per the germline V gene, CDR1 is MDHEN and CDR2 is SYDVKM. Trimming cost V 6 bases and J 4 bases, with 13 bases left between them. CDR3 DNA: TGTGCCAGCAGGCCAACCCTAAGGTACAATGAGCAGTTCTTC. Residues: CASRPTLRYNEQFF.

The chain has TRBV7-6 and TRBJ1-1, with D hard to call. This CDR3 spans 13 amino acids. From germline, CDR1 is SGHVS and CDR2 FNYEAQ. V was cut by 8 bases and J by 4 bases, with 14 bases left in between. CDR3 sequence reads: CASREGSATEAFF. In nucleotides, the CDR3 is TGTGCCAGCCGGGAGGGATCCGCCACTGAAGCTTTCTTT.

This clone was picked up a small number of times. The CDR3 region is CASKPGLAGGNEQFF. CDR3 nucleotides: TGTGCCAGCAAGCCGGGACTAGCGGGAGGCAATGAGCAGTTCTTC. The V and J genes are TRBV5-6 and TRBJ2-1, with 15 bases fitting TRBD2. V shed 6 bases, J shed 6 bases, and the junction held 4 bases outside the gene matches. Germline CDR1 and CDR2: SGHDT and YYEEEE. The CDR3 consists of 15 residues.

The rearrangement links TRBV18 to TRBJ1-5, with D possibly matching TRBD1 (5 bases). The CDR3 sequence is 14 residues long. CDR1 and CDR2 from the germline V gene are KGHSH and LQKENI. Deletions cut 6 bases from V and 2 bases from J, with 11 bases between. Here the CDR3 reads CASSGGSGNQPQHF. CDR3 DNA sequence: TGTGCCAGCTCCGGGGGGAGTGGCAATCAGCCCCAGCATTTT.

The chain recombines TRBV25-1 with TRBJ2-3; unclear D gene. Trimming stripped 1 base from V and 3 bases from J, with 2 bases between. Germline-derived CDR1 and CDR2 are MGHDK and SYGVNS. The CDR3 length is 12 residues. CDR3 loop: CASSELTDTQYF. The DNA for the CDR3 is TGTGCCAGCAGTGAATTGACAGATACGCAGTATTTT.

This clone was observed once. V usage is TRBV28 and J usage is TRBJ1-5; maybe TRBD1 (6 bases). The V end lost 6 bases, the J end lost 10 bases, and 19 bases lay between the germline ends. Germline V gene lookup returns CDR1 MDHEN and CDR2 SYDVKM. The CDR3 loop spans 14 amino acids. The chain's CDR3 is CASSSGGPGGPQHF. In nucleotides, the CDR3 is TGTGCCAGCAGCTCCGGCGGGCCCGGGGGCCCCCAGCATTTT.

This chain joins TRBV5-4 and TRBJ2-1; 11 bases fit TRBD1. The germline V gene has CDR1 SGHNT and CDR2 YYREEE (reference sequence). The CDR3 runs 15 residues. The V segment lost 4 bases and the J segment 7 bases; nucleotides outside the gene matches: 7. The CDR3 DNA follows: TGTGCCAGCAGCGTGGACAGGGGGCCAGGGAATGAGCAGTTCTTC. This translates into CASSVDRGPGNEQFF.